These T cell receptor beta chains were read from a single sample in a study of blood T cell repertoires in COVID-19. Clones were read by immunoSEQ multiplex PCR, and TCRdb kept only the in-frame ones, dropping some. The sample has 400,000 to 500,000 clones, around 86% seen once. The specimen sequenced was peripheral blood. These receptors all come from a woman younger than 45 with active or convalescent COVID-19. Each CDR3 is given with its conserved first and last residue.

j_call v_call cdr3_aa
TRBJ2-1 TRBV19 CASSTSLSGADQFF
TRBJ2-2 TRBV3-1/TRBV3-2 CASSLHAGGGTGELFF
TRBJ1-5 TRBV4-1 CASSQDAPENYSNQPQHF
TRBJ2-7 TRBV11-2 CASSLDWSVYEQYF
TRBJ2-7 TRBV10-1 CASSKDRGYDEQYF
TRBJ2-5 TRBV4-1 CASSYRASLETQYF
TRBJ2-7 TRBV7-9 CASSTRLAGRPTNEQYF
TRBJ2-7 TRBV27 CASSQTRYEQYF
TRBJ1-2 TRBV27 CASSYYRGTGYTF
TRBJ2-1 TRBV29-1 CSADIGVSYNEQFF
TRBJ2-2 TRBV19 CASSIMGVSGTTGELFF
TRBJ2-3 TRBV9 CASSYGLAGGYTDTQYF
TRBJ2-1 TRBV4-1 CASSQPGTSILIGEQFF
TRBJ2-7 TRBV3-1/TRBV3-2 CASSQDAPSSAYEQYF
TRBJ1-5 TRBV11-3 CASSLSPCGDSHYSNQPQHF
TRBJ2-7 TRBV4-1 CASSQALGDRVPPYEQYF
TRBJ1-1 TRBV7-9 CASSLVFSRTGGSEAFF
TRBJ1-1 TRBV5-1 CASRGEGYTEAFF
TRBJ1-1 TRBV30 CASLGYTEAFF
TRBJ1-1 TRBV21-1 CASSTAQLGTCTEAFF
TRBJ1-3 TRBV4-1 CASSHGDTSGNTIYF
TRBJ2-1 TRBV5-1 CASSLLGDSSYNEQFF
TRBJ1-5 TRBV6-5 CASIGQLYSNQPQHF
TRBJ2-2 TRBV21-1 CASSKWQDGGNSGELFF
TRBJ2-1 TRBV29-1 CSVRTGSNEQFF
TRBJ1-1 TRBV19 CASIGGLLAFF
TRBJ2-1 TRBV6-4 CASSNLAGGSGEQFF
TRBJ1-6 TRBV16 CASSLQVNSPLHF
TRBJ1-1 TRBV11-2 CASRPLRTGRRDTEAFF
TRBJ1-5 TRBV6-5 CASGGGSNQPQHF
TRBJ1-5 TRBV4-1 CASSLQGFNQPQHF
TRBJ1-1 TRBV5-6 CASSLVREQNTEAFF
TRBJ1-1 TRBV18 CASSPRGQGPREAFF
TRBJ2-7 TRBV11-2 CASSLVAAEYEQYF
TRBJ1-5 TRBV4-1 CASSAERQINYQPQHF
TRBJ2-7 TRBV7-2 CASSPRTSGSGFSYEQYF
TRBJ2-7 TRBV5-1 CASRKTDYEQYF
TRBJ2-7 TRBV13 CASSLRLAGESYEQYF
TRBJ2-7 TRBV6-1 CASSDRVSGGFEQYF
TRBJ1-1 TRBV7-9 CASSSNRENTEAFF
TRBJ1-1 TRBV6-1 CASSEGANTEAFF
TRBJ1-2 TRBV14 CASSPGEGYGYTF
TRBJ2-1 TRBV7-9 CASSWAGSLSSYNEQFF
TRBJ2-7 TRBV6-5 CASSIGLAGGYEQYF
TRBJ1-2 TRBV19 CASSFWTGFSGYTF
TRBJ2-7 TRBV19 CASSIIAGVDEQYF
TRBJ1-1 TRBV23-1 CASSQRIRDNWNTEAFF
TRBJ1-5 TRBV4-2 CASSQAGQGYNQPQHF
TRBJ2-2 TRBV18 CASSIQENTGELFF